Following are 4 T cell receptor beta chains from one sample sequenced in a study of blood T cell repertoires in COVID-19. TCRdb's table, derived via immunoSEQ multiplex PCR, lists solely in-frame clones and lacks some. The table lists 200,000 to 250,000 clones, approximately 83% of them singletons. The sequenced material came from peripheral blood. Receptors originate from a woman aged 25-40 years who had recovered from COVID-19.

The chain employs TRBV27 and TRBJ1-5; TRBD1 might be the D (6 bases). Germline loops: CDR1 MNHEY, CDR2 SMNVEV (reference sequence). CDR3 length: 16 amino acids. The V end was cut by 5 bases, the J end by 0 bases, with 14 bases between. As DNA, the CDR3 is TGTGCCAGCAGTAAAACGACAGGTTTTAGCAATCAGCCCCAGCATTTT. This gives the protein CASSKTTGFSNQPQHF.

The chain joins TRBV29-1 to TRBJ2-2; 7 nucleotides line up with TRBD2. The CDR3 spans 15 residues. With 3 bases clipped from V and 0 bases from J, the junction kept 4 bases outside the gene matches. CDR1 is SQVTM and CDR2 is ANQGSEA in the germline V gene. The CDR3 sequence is CSVELGLTNTGELFF. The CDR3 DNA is TGCAGCGTTGAGTTGGGACTAACGAACACCGGGGAGCTGTTTTTT.

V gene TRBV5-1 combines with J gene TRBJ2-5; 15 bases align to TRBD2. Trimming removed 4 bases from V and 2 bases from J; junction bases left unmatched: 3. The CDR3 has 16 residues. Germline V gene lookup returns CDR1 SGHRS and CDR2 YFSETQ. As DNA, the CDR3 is TGCGCCAGCAGCCCCGGACTAGCGGGGGGGCAAGAGACCCAGTACTTC. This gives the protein CASSPGLAGGQETQYF.

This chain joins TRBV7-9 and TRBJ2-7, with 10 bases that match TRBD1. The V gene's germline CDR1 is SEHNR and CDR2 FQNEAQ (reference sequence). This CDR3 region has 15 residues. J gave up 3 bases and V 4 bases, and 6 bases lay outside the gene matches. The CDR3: CASSSEGQGFYEQYF. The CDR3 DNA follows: TGTGCCAGCAGCTCAGAGGGACAGGGGTTCTACGAGCAGTACTTC.